The 3 T cell receptor beta chains given below trace back to one sample, sequenced in a study of blood T cell repertoires in COVID-19. Libraries were prepared by immunoSEQ multiplex PCR; TCRdb keeps only in-frame clonotypes and omits some of them. Of roughly 150,000 clones in the sample, approximately 80% are singletons; the top ten hold approximately 0.5%. Sample: peripheral blood. The origin of the receptors is a man aged 60-69 years with acute or convalescent COVID-19.

The rearrangement links TRBV5-4 to TRBJ2-1, with D possibly matching TRBD2 (5 bases). The CDR3 consists of 16 residues. Per the germline V gene, CDR1 is SGHNT and CDR2 is YYREEE (reference sequence). V lost 3 bases and J 3 bases, leaving 16 bases between the germline ends. CDR3 in DNA: TGTGCCAGCAGCTCCCTAGGACCGACTAACTACAATGAGCAGTTCTTC. Translated, it gives CASSSLGPTNYNEQFF.

The chain has TRBV25-1 and TRBJ1-4; tentatively, D is TRBD1 (5 bases). V lost 4 bases and J 8 bases, leaving 14 bases between the germline ends. Germline CDR1 and CDR2: MGHDK and SYGVNS. This CDR3 comprises 14 residues. The CDR3 region is CASSAYDSREKLFF. The CDR3 bases are TGTGCCAGCAGTGCCTATGACAGCCGGGAAAAACTGTTTTTT.

This rearrangement joins TRBV6-4 to TRBJ2-7, with TRBD2 matching 12 bases. The CDR3 is 15 residues long. Germline V gene sequence: CDR1 MRHNA, CDR2 SNTAGT. The ends lost 4 bases at V and 3 bases at J; junction bases unmatched: 4. CDR3 in amino acids: CASSVGLAGRYEQYF. The CDR3, as DNA: TGTGCCAGCAGTGTCGGACTAGCGGGGCGCTACGAGCAGTACTTC.